The 22 T cell receptor beta chains listed next were all sequenced from one sample in a study of radiotherapy plus CTLA-4 blockade in lung cancer. Sequenced by immunoSEQ multiplex PCR; TCRdb stores in-frame clones only, minus some. The sample yields some 30,000 clones, roughly 80% seen once. Sequencing was performed on peripheral blood, taken from a patient treated with radiotherapy plus ipilimumab. The receptors stem from a human donor with non-small cell lung cancer who had stable disease on radiotherapy plus ipilimumab.

This rearrangement joins TRBV12-5 to TRBJ1-1, with TRBD1 identical over 8 bases. V shed 2 bases, J shed 9 bases, and the junction held 8 bases outside the gene matches. Germline loops: CDR1 LGHNT, CDR2 FRNRAP. This CDR3 spans 14 amino acids. Here the CDR3 DNA reads TGTGCTAGTGGTTTGTTGACAGGGGCTAATCAAGCTTTCTTT. It yields the protein CASGLLTGANQAFF.

The V and J genes are TRBV19 and TRBJ2-2; TRBD2 agrees at 8 bases. V was pared by 10 bases and J by 1 base, with 8 bases of the junction left unmatched. Per the germline V gene, CDR1 is LNHDA and CDR2 is SQIVND (reference sequence). CDR3 size: 15 residues. CDR3 in DNA: TGTGCCACCGGAACTCTAGCGGGGAACACCGGGGAGCTGTTTTTT. It is translated as CATGTLAGNTGELFF.

This rearrangement joins TRBV7-6 to TRBJ1-4; 8 bases line up with TRBD1. The germline V gene encodes CDR1 SGHVS and CDR2 FNYEAQ. The CDR3 extends over 17 amino acids. The V and J ends lost 1 base and 0 bases, in that order; junction bases with no gene match: 4. The DNA of the CDR3 is TGTGCCAGCAGCTTAGAAGTGACAGGGGCAACTAATGAAAAACTGTTTTTT. Translated, it gives CASSLEVTGATNEKLFF.

The chain is built from TRBV28 and TRBJ1-1; 9 bases align to TRBD1. The CDR3 runs 14 residues. Germline trimming cut 4 bases from V and 1 base from J; bases unmatched to any gene: 1. Germline CDR1 and CDR2: MDHEN and SYDVKM. The CDR3 here is CASSSGQGNTEAFF. The DNA for the CDR3 is TGTGCCAGCAGTTCGGGACAGGGGAACACTGAAGCTTTCTTT.

J is TRBJ2-1 and V is TRBV6-1, with D perhaps TRBD1 (5 bases). This CDR3 is 15 amino acids long. V shed 2 bases and J shed 4 bases, with 12 bases lying between them. Germline V gives CDR1 MNHNS, CDR2 SASEGT. The CDR3 sequence: CASSELFDSYNEQFF. CDR3 DNA: TGTGCCAGCAGTGAACTTTTTGACAGTTACAATGAGCAGTTCTTC.

This rearrangement joins TRBV18 to TRBJ1-5; 9 bases are a match to TRBD1. The V gene's germline CDR1 is KGHSH and CDR2 LQKENI. The CDR3 is made up of 14 amino acids. The junction had 4 bases not matched to a gene; V was cut back by 5 bases and J by 5 bases. This CDR3 reads CASSTTGGDQPQHF. The CDR3 bases are TGTGCCAGCTCAACGACAGGGGGGGATCAGCCCCAGCATTTT.

This rearrangement joins TRBV9 to TRBJ2-3; TRBD1 aligns across 7 bases. The germline V gene has CDR1 SGDLS and CDR2 YYNGEE. The CDR3 loop spans 14 amino acids. With 4 bases clipped from V and 1 base from J, the junction kept 3 bases outside the gene matches. The CDR3 here is CASSFQGGTDTQYF. The CDR3 nucleotides are TGTGCCAGCAGCTTTCAGGGGGGCACAGATACGCAGTATTTT.

The rearrangement uses TRBV11-2 and TRBJ1-1, with D uncertain. There are 13 residues in the CDR3. Trimming took 5 bases from V and 1 from J, leaving 8 bases between them. The germline V gene encodes CDR1 SGHAT and CDR2 FQNNGV. The CDR3: CASSPLQNTEAFF. The CDR3 DNA sequence: TGTGCCAGCAGCCCCTTACAGAACACTGAAGCTTTCTTT.

This clone was seen a handful of times. The chain recombines TRBV6-1 with TRBJ1-1; possible D gene TRBD1, 5 bases. CDR3 size: 14 residues. V lost 11 bases and J 1 base, leaving 17 bases between the germline ends. Looked up from germline, CDR1 is MNHNS and CDR2 is SASEGT. The chain's CDR3 is CAGTSGGWNTEAFF. CDR3 in DNA: TGTGCCGGCACCTCCGGGGGTTGGAACACTGAAGCTTTCTTT.

This clone came up once. CDR3 protein: CASSPKGYRGTTGELFF. CDR3 DNA sequence: TGTGCCAGCAGCCCCAAAGGCTACAGGGGAACGACCGGGGAGCTGTTTTTT. The chain couples TRBV5-4 to TRBJ2-2; 7 bases line up with TRBD1. There are 17 residues in the CDR3. The J segment lost 5 bases and the V segment lost 4 bases, leaving 14 bases of the junction unmatched. Germline lookup yields CDR1 SGHNT and CDR2 YYREEE (reference sequence).

This clone occurred a few times. The chain carries TRBV6-5 and TRBJ2-1; D might be TRBD2 (6 bases). The CDR3 sequence is 15 residues long. Germline assignment: CDR1 MNHEY and CDR2 SVGAGI. Trimming stripped 6 bases from V and 9 bases from J, with 21 bases between. This chain's CDR3 is CASSPPGTNGGEQFF. CDR3 in DNA: TGTGCCAGCAGCCCCCCGGGGACCAACGGGGGTGAGCAGTTCTTC.

For the CDR3, the DNA is TGCGCCAGCAGCTTGTACGGCTCAGGGAATCAGCCCCAGCATTTT. Protein: CASSLYGSGNQPQHF. The gene calls are TRBV5-1 and TRBJ1-5; D may be TRBD1 (5 bases). The CDR3 has 15 amino acids. With 1 base removed from V and 4 bases from J, the gap between germline ends came to 12 bases. The germline gives CDR1 SGHRS, CDR2 YFSETQ.

The V call is TRBV27, the J call TRBJ1-1; a possible D gene is TRBD1 (5 bases). Per the germline V gene, CDR1 is MNHEY and CDR2 is SMNVEV (reference sequence). V gave up 1 base and J gave up 7 bases, with 13 bases separating them. The CDR3 is made up of 14 amino acids. This CDR3 reads CASSLWGSDREAFF. The CDR3 coding sequence is TGTGCCAGCAGTTTATGGGGCTCCGACCGTGAAGCTTTCTTT.

This clone has only a few counts. The J gene is TRBJ2-1, the V gene TRBV29-1; D ambiguous. The V end was cut by 7 bases, the J end by 0 bases, with 7 bases between. CDR1 SQVTM and CDR2 ANQGSEA come from the germline V gene. This CDR3 is built from 12 residues. This chain's CDR3 is CSAGRSYNEQFF. CDR3 sequence (DNA): TGCAGCGCCGGCCGCTCCTACAATGAGCAGTTCTTC.

CDR3 loop: CASSGTDHLNSPLHF. The CDR3 coding sequence is TGTGCCAGCAGTGGAACAGATCACCTTAATTCACCCCTCCACTTT. This chain connects TRBV25-1 to TRBJ1-6; D gene unclear. The V gene lost 4 bases and the J gene lost 6 bases, with 13 bases spanning the gap. The CDR3 sequence is 15 residues long. Looked up from germline, CDR1 is MGHDK and CDR2 is SYGVNS.

CDR3 sequence reads: CASSHDRGHQPQHF. The CDR3 nucleotides are TGTGCCAGCAGCCACGACAGGGGGCATCAGCCCCAGCATTTT. The J gene is TRBJ1-5, the V gene TRBV7-8; 10 bases fit TRBD1. CDR1 SGHVS and CDR2 FQNEAQ come from the germline V gene. Germline trimming cut 5 bases from V and 5 bases from J; bases unmatched to any gene: 3. The CDR3 has 14 residues. Drawing the rest from reference TRBV7-8 and TRBJ1-5, the complete variable domain is GAGVSQSPRYKVAKRGQDVALRCDPISGHVSLFWYQQALGQGPEFLTYFQNEAQLDKSGLPSDRFFAERPEGSVSTLKIQRTQQEDSAVYLCASSHDRGHQPQHFGDGTRLSIL.

The chain employs TRBV6-1 and TRBJ2-2; 7 nucleotides line up with TRBD1. Germline V gene sequence: CDR1 MNHNS, CDR2 SASEGT. This CDR3 is built from 14 residues. Losses at the gene ends were 6 bases for V and 0 bases for J; bases not matched to a gene: 1. CDR3 sequence (DNA): TGTGCCAGCAGACAGGGGCCGAACACCGGGGAGCTGTTTTTT. It yields the protein CASRQGPNTGELFF.

The rearrangement joins TRBV5-4 to TRBJ1-3; D perhaps matches TRBD1 (6 bases). With 5 bases removed from V and 2 bases from J, the gap between germline ends came to 23 bases. Germline V gene lookup returns CDR1 SGHNT and CDR2 YYREEE (reference sequence). This CDR3 spans 18 amino acids. CDR3 bases: TGTGCCAGCAGGAATACCACACAGGGAAAGATCGCTGGAAACACCATATATTTT. It yields the protein CASRNTTQGKIAGNTIYF.

The gene calls are TRBV28 and TRBJ2-2; TRBD1 matches 9 bases. Germline V lookup: CDR1 MDHEN, CDR2 SYDVKM. The CDR3 spans 18 residues. V lost 4 bases and J lost 3; bases outside the gene matches: 12. CDR3 coding DNA: TGTGCCAGCAGTTCTCTCCGAATGGACAGGGGCGACACCGGGGAGCTGTTTTTT. As protein: CASSSLRMDRGDTGELFF.

The sample holds one count of this clone. The chain carries TRBV18 and TRBJ2-5; D possibly matches TRBD1 or TRBD2 (5 bases each). The CDR3 sequence is 15 residues long. Germline V gene lookup returns CDR1 KGHSH and CDR2 LQKENI. With 2 bases removed from V and 5 bases from J, the gap between germline ends came to 15 bases. The CDR3 sequence is CASSPTPLAGETQYF. CDR3 bases: TGTGCCAGCTCACCAACCCCCCTAGCAGGGGAGACCCAGTACTTC.

The chain uses TRBV5-1 and TRBJ1-2, with a tentative D call TRBD1 (5 bases). CDR1 SGHRS and CDR2 YFSETQ come from the germline V gene. The germline V and J ends were trimmed by 5 bases and 0 bases, with 14 bases remaining between them. CDR3 length: 15 residues. DNA of the CDR3: TGCGCCAGCAGAAATGGACACGAAACTAACTATGGCTACACCTTC. It is translated as CASRNGHETNYGYTF.

V usage is TRBV27 and J usage is TRBJ2-6, with TRBD1 identical over 10 bases. The CDR3 covers 18 residues. CDR1 is MNHEY and CDR2 is SMNVEV in the germline V gene (reference sequence). Trimming took 5 bases from V and 0 from J; bases not matched to a gene: 7. The CDR3 DNA reads as TGTGCCAGCAGTAACACCGGGACAGGGGCCTCTGGGGCCAACGTCCTGACTTTC. This sequence encodes CASSNTGTGASGANVLTF. Together with reference TRBV27 and TRBJ2-6, the CDR3 gives the full variable domain: EAQVTQNPRYLITVTGKKLTVTCSQNMNHEYMSWYRQDPGLGLRQIYYSMNVEVTDKGDVPEGYKVSRKEKRNFPLILESPSPNQTSLYFCASSNTGTGASGANVLTFGAGSRLTVL.